The 16 T cell receptor beta chains below come from one sample, sequenced in a study of blood T cell repertoires in COVID-19. Some clones are missing from TCRdb's copy, which holds only in-frame ones; the method was immunoSEQ multiplex PCR. The sample lists approximately 300,000 clones; 90% were seen once. Sequenced input: peripheral blood. All receptors come from a woman aged 25-40 years with COVID-19, enrolled during active disease.

J is TRBJ2-1 and V is TRBV5-6; 8 bases are shared with TRBD2. The trim removed 0 bases at V and 7 bases at J, leaving 3 bases unmatched. Germline CDR1 is SGHDT and CDR2 is YYEEEE. This CDR3 is built from 14 residues. CDR3 amino acids: CASSLAGGGNEQFF. For the CDR3, the DNA is TGTGCCAGCAGCTTGGCGGGAGGGGGGAATGAGCAGTTCTTC. Full variable domain (rest looked up from reference TRBV5-6 and TRBJ2-1): DAGVTQSPTHLIKTRGQQVTLRCSPKSGHDTVSWYQQALGQGPQFIFQYYEEEERQRGNFPDRFSGHQFPNYSSELNVNALLLGDSALYLCASSLAGGGNEQFFGPGTRLTVL.

This chain links TRBV6-5 with TRBJ2-5; D may be TRBD1 (6 bases). V was shortened by 10 bases and J by 4 bases, with 19 bases between the two germline ends. The CDR3 is 14 residues long. Looked up from germline, CDR1 is MNHEY and CDR2 is SVGAGI. CDR3 nucleotide sequence: TGTGCCATCGCTCAGGGGACACCTCGAGAGACCCAGTACTTC. Translated, it gives CAIAQGTPRETQYF.

The CDR3 DNA follows: TGCGCCAGCAGCTTGGCCGAAGGGGGCCTATACGAGCAGTACTTC. Amino acids: CASSLAEGGLYEQYF. The rearrangement uses TRBV5-1 and TRBJ2-7; TRBD1 agrees at 7 bases. The germline V gene has CDR1 SGHRS and CDR2 YFSETQ. The V gene end was trimmed by 0 bases and the J gene end by 4 bases; junction bases not matched to a gene: 7. The CDR3 is made up of 15 amino acids.

The genes are TRBV11-2 and TRBJ2-3; a possible D gene is TRBD2 (6 bases). Trimming pared 2 bases from V and 2 bases from J, leaving 11 bases between. Germline CDR1 and CDR2: SGHAT and FQNNGV. CDR3 size: 15 residues. CDR3 in amino acids: CASSLRGVATDTQYF. The CDR3 region has the DNA TGTGCCAGCAGCTTACGCGGGGTAGCCACAGATACGCAGTATTTT.

The chain employs TRBV7-9 and TRBJ1-3; D remains ambiguous. Looked up from germline, CDR1 is SEHNR and CDR2 is FQNEAQ (reference sequence). The CDR3 is 12 amino acids. Trimming cost V 5 bases and J 5 bases, with 7 bases left between them. The CDR3 protein is CASSLSRNTIYF. The CDR3 bases are TGTGCCAGCAGCCTCTCCCGAAACACCATATATTTT.

The genes are TRBV6-4 and TRBJ1-1, with 10 bases aligning to TRBD1. This CDR3 region has 17 residues. Looked up from germline, CDR1 is MRHNA and CDR2 is SNTAGT. The trim removed 0 bases at V and 0 bases at J, leaving 4 bases unmatched. CDR3 coding DNA: TGTGCCAGCAGTGACTCATGGGGACAGGGGTTGAACACTGAAGCTTTCTTT. This gives the protein CASSDSWGQGLNTEAFF.

The chain combines TRBV7-3 with TRBJ2-3; D unclear. The V gene's germline CDR1 is SGHTA and CDR2 FQGTGA. This CDR3 region has 14 residues. V was cut by 4 bases and J by 1 base, with 9 bases left in between. The CDR3 DNA sequence: TGTGCCAGCAGCTCTCTAGAAGGCACAGATACGCAGTATTTT. Translation: CASSSLEGTDTQYF.

The chain is built from TRBV2 and TRBJ1-5, with 7 positions matching TRBD1. Trimming cost V 7 bases and J 5 bases; bases outside gene matches: 5. The CDR3 is 13 amino acids. Germline CDR1 SNHLY, CDR2 FYNNEI. The chain's CDR3 is CASTTGVDQPQHF. The CDR3 region has the DNA TGTGCCAGCACCACAGGGGTGGATCAGCCCCAGCATTTT.

A word on this clone: The sample holds other DNA sequences that translate to the same CDR3. The rearrangement uses TRBV5-1 and TRBJ2-7; 11 bases agree with TRBD1. The germline V gene encodes CDR1 SGHRS and CDR2 YFSETQ. J was trimmed by 2 bases and V by 3 bases; bases with no gene match: 1. This CDR3 is 14 amino acids long. The CDR3 DNA sequence: TGCGCCAGCAGCTCGGGACAGGGGGCCTACGAGCAGTACTTC. Its translation is CASSSGQGAYEQYF.

This sequence joins TRBV9 and TRBJ2-5; 10 bases match TRBD2. Germline CDR1 SGDLS, CDR2 YYNGEE. The CDR3 spans 15 residues. The V and J ends lost 3 bases and 1 base, in that order; junction bases with no gene match: 3. The CDR3 region has the DNA TGTGCCAGCAGCGATAGCGGGAGGCCCCAAGAGACCCAGTACTTC. This codes for CASSDSGRPQETQYF.

V gene TRBV6-5 combines with J gene TRBJ2-1; D possibly corresponds to TRBD2 (7 bases). From germline, CDR1 is MNHEY and CDR2 SVGAGI. Trimming shortened V by 6 bases and J by 8 bases, and 11 bases separated the two germline ends. The CDR3 has 12 amino acids. CDR3 bases: TGTGCCAGCAGCCAGGGGAGGGATGAGCAGTTCTTC. It yields the protein CASSQGRDEQFF.

The chain links TRBV27 to TRBJ1-1; D not certain. Trimming shortened V by 8 bases and J by 0 bases, and 10 bases separated the two germline ends. From germline, CDR1 is MNHEY and CDR2 SMNVEV (reference sequence). The CDR3 spans 13 residues. CDR3 in DNA: TGTGCCAGCTCCCTAGGCATGAACACTGAAGCTTTCTTT. It is translated as CASSLGMNTEAFF.

In this sample, this clone turned up once. This chain connects TRBV25-1 to TRBJ2-7, with D perhaps matching TRBD2 (5 bases). V was clipped by 6 bases and J by 4 bases, with 7 bases between them. This CDR3 has 11 amino acids. Germline V gene data show CDR1 as MGHDK and CDR2 as SYGVNS. For the CDR3, the DNA is TGTGCCAGCAGCGGGGAGTACGAGCAGTACTTC. Protein product: CASSGEYEQYF.

The chain is built from TRBV28 and TRBJ2-7; 9 bases match TRBD2. V lost 6 bases to trimming and J lost 2 bases; unmatched junction nucleotides: 5. The germline V gene encodes CDR1 MDHEN and CDR2 SYDVKM. The CDR3 runs 14 residues. CDR3 DNA sequence: TGTGCCAGCAGGTACCTAGCGGGGACCTACGAGCAGTACTTC. This encodes CASRYLAGTYEQYF.

The chain uses TRBV6-5 and TRBJ2-7; 7 bases agree with TRBD1. The CDR3 length is 15 residues. V was clipped by 7 bases and J by 0 bases; unmatched bases: 9. Germline V gives CDR1 MNHEY, CDR2 SVGAGI. The CDR3 sequence is CASKQGPTSSYEQYF. The CDR3 DNA is TGTGCCAGCAAACAGGGGCCTACTAGCTCCTACGAGCAGTACTTC.

This clone was found once. V and J are TRBV9 and TRBJ2-3, with TRBD2 as a possible D gene (5 bases). CDR1 and CDR2 from the germline V gene are SGDLS and YYNGEE. The CDR3 sequence is 17 residues long. Between the trimmed V and J ends, which lost 0 bases and 11 bases, there was a span of 25 bases. CDR3 in amino acids: CASSVATSLGGASMQYF. The CDR3 nucleotides read TGTGCCAGCAGCGTAGCTACTAGTCTAGGCGGTGCTTCGATGCAGTATTTT.